The 20 T cell receptor beta chains below all came from one sample that was sequenced in a study of T cell responses to AZD1222 COVID-19 vaccine. This table comes from immunoSEQ multiplex PCR, and its TCRdb copy is limited to in-frame clones, with some not included. Here the sample spans 85,000 to 130,000 clones, 93% being singletons. This material consisted of peripheral blood, taken on day 0 of AZD1222 vaccination. All receptors derive from an adult in good health.

J is TRBJ2-7 and V is TRBV6-5, with 8 bases identical to TRBD2. This CDR3 comprises 15 residues. Losses at the gene ends were 2 bases for V and 2 bases for J; bases not matched to a gene: 5. Germline CDR1 is MNHEY and CDR2 is SVGAGI. CDR3 coding DNA: TGTGCCAGCAGTTACGTATTAGCGGGGCCCTACGAGCAGTACTTC. It specifies CASSYVLAGPYEQYF.

This CDR3 reads CASSTLEGNTGELFF. For the CDR3, the DNA is TGTGCCAGCAGCACACTAGAGGGGAACACCGGGGAGCTGTTTTTT. This chain uses TRBV21-1 with TRBJ2-2; the listed D gene, TRBD2, was not tested against the DNA. TRBV21-1 is annotated as a pseudogene. This CDR3 is 15 amino acids long.

This rearrangement joins TRBV4-2 to TRBJ1-1, with D perhaps matching TRBD1 (5 bases). Germline-derived CDR1 and CDR2 are LGHNA and YNFKEQ. With 3 bases removed from V and 1 base from J, the gap between germline ends came to 12 bases. This CDR3 comprises 15 residues. The CDR3 DNA reads TGTGCCAGCAGCCAGGGGGTCGGAGGGAACACTGAAGCTTTCTTT. Its translation: CASSQGVGGNTEAFF.

The V call is TRBV10-3, the J call TRBJ1-2; 7 bases map to TRBD1. This CDR3 has 14 residues. The V gene end was trimmed by 2 bases and the J gene end by 6 bases; junction bases not matched to a gene: 6. Looked up from germline, CDR1 is ENHRY and CDR2 is SYGVKD. Here the CDR3 DNA reads TGTGCCATCAGTGAGAAAGAGACAGGGAATGGCTACACCTTC. Its protein is CAISEKETGNGYTF.

This clone was detected only a few times. The V and J genes are TRBV7-9 and TRBJ2-7, with D unclear. Trimming stripped 1 base from V and 0 bases from J, with 7 bases between. Germline V gives CDR1 SEHNR, CDR2 FQNEAQ (reference sequence). The CDR3 is 14 residues long. CDR3: CASSLVESSYEQYF. CDR3 nucleotide sequence: TGTGCCAGCAGCTTAGTCGAGAGCTCCTACGAGCAGTACTTC.

The J gene is TRBJ2-7, the V gene TRBV19; 7 bases align to TRBD1. Unmatched junction bases numbered 6, after V lost 6 bases and J lost 1 base. The CDR3 consists of 14 residues. The germline V gene has CDR1 LNHDA and CDR2 SQIVND (reference sequence). CDR3 DNA: TGTGCCAGTAGGACGACAGGGACATCCTACGAGCAGTACTTC. Translating it yields CASRTTGTSYEQYF.

This clone has just one count. This rearrangement joins TRBV15 to TRBJ2-3; D remains unclear. Germline V lookup: CDR1 LNHNV, CDR2 YYDKDF (reference sequence). Trimming took off 3 bases at V and 6 bases at J, with 4 bases between the two ends. This CDR3 spans 11 amino acids. The CDR3 loop reads CATSRGDTQYF. In nucleotides, the CDR3 is TGTGCCACCAGCAGGGGGGATACGCAGTATTTT.

This chain uses TRBV12-3 or TRBV12-4 with TRBJ2-7; D unresolved. CDR3 length: 12 amino acids. The ends were cut back, 5 bases at V and 6 bases at J, with 11 bases in the middle. The CDR3 nucleotides read TGTGCCAGCAGTGAAACCCTACCCGAGCAGTACTTC. This sequence encodes CASSETLPEQYF.

The chain carries TRBV12-3 or TRBV12-4 and TRBJ1-1; no definite D call. This CDR3 is built from 12 residues. V was clipped by 2 bases and J by 6 bases, with 7 bases between them. The CDR3 coding sequence is TGTGCCAGCAGTTTAAGGGAGTCTGAAGCTTTCTTT. Translated, it gives CASSLRESEAFF.

The chain carries TRBV5-1 and TRBJ2-7; TRBD1 might be the D (6 bases). The CDR3 loop spans 14 amino acids. CDR1 and CDR2 (germline): SGHRS, YFSETQ. Trimming pared 4 bases from V and 7 bases from J, leaving 18 bases between. DNA of the CDR3: TGCGCCAGCAGCCCAGGCCAGGGGTCGCGGGAGCAGTACTTC. It specifies CASSPGQGSREQYF.

This chain uses TRBV30 with TRBJ1-1; 9 bases line up with TRBD1. CDR1 and CDR2 (germline): GTSNPN, SVGIG (reference sequence). The ends lost 3 bases at V and 8 bases at J; junction bases unmatched: 7. This CDR3 comprises 13 residues. The CDR3: CAWSANRGLEAFF. The CDR3 region has the DNA TGTGCCTGGAGCGCTAACAGGGGGCTCGAAGCTTTCTTT.

In its sample, this clone was seen once. This chain connects TRBV19 to TRBJ1-4, with TRBD1 matching over 7 bases. The CDR3 sequence is 14 residues long. The trim removed 6 bases at V and 8 bases at J, leaving 9 bases unmatched. Germline V CDR1 and CDR2: LNHDA, SQIVND (reference sequence). This chain's CDR3 is CASRDGQAREKLFF. The CDR3 DNA sequence: TGTGCCAGTAGGGATGGACAGGCCCGCGAAAAACTGTTTTTT.

The chain has TRBV7-9 and TRBJ1-2; D not resolved. CDR3 length: 14 amino acids. Trimming took 1 base from V and 5 from J, leaving 11 bases between them. Germline V gene sequence: CDR1 SEHNR, CDR2 FQNEAQ (reference sequence). Written as DNA, the CDR3 is TGTGCCAGCAGCTTAGACTATGGGGATTATGGCTACACCTTC. Protein sequence: CASSLDYGDYGYTF.

The chain uses TRBV7-2 and TRBJ1-6; no clear D. This CDR3 contains 13 residues. Per germline, CDR1 SGHTA and CDR2 FQGNSA. V was trimmed by 6 bases and J by 6 bases, leaving 9 bases between them. The CDR3, as DNA: TGTGCCAGCAGAAAAGAGTCTAATTCACCCCTCCACTTT. Residues: CASRKESNSPLHF.

This clone was seen a single time. V usage is TRBV7-2 and J usage is TRBJ1-2; 7 positions agree with TRBD1. The V gene's germline CDR1 is SGHTA and CDR2 FQGNSA. CDR3 length: 16 amino acids. Unmatched junction bases numbered 11, after V lost 5 bases and J lost 2 bases. The DNA of the CDR3 is TGTGCCAGCAGCCTTATGGGAAAGGGGGCGAACTATGGCTACACCTTC. It is translated as CASSLMGKGANYGYTF. Full variable domain (rest looked up from reference TRBV7-2 and TRBJ1-2): GAGVSQSPSNKVTEKGKDVELRCDPISGHTALYWYRQSLGQGLEFLIYFQGNSAPDKSGLPSDRFSAERTGGSVSTLTIQRTQQEDSAVYLCASSLMGKGANYGYTFGSGTRLTVV.

The J gene is TRBJ1-5, the V gene TRBV4-1; D remains ambiguous. The V gene lost 0 bases and the J gene lost 0 bases, with 15 bases spanning the gap. Germline CDR1 reads MGHRA; CDR2 reads YSYEKL. This CDR3 contains 18 residues. CDR3 protein: CASSQDFGRPVSNQPQHF. The CDR3 bases are TGCGCCAGCAGCCAAGATTTCGGCAGGCCGGTTAGCAATCAGCCCCAGCATTTT.

The genes are TRBV4-2 and TRBJ2-5; D not resolved. Germline V gene data show CDR1 as LGHNA and CDR2 as YNFKEQ. V dropped 2 bases and J dropped 1 base, with 11 bases sitting between them. The CDR3 spans 15 residues. For the CDR3, the DNA is TGTGCCAGCAGCCAAAGTTTGGAGCTCCAAGAGACCCAGTACTTC. Protein sequence: CASSQSLELQETQYF.

The chain carries TRBV30 and TRBJ1-4, with D possibly matching TRBD1 (6 bases). Looked up from germline, CDR1 is GTSNPN and CDR2 is SVGIG (reference sequence). With 5 bases removed from V and 8 bases from J, the gap between germline ends came to 12 bases. The CDR3 is made up of 12 amino acids. This chain's CDR3 is CAWSGTPEKLFF. CDR3 sequence (DNA): TGTGCCTGGTCAGGGACACCAGAAAAACTGTTTTTT.

The chain carries TRBV12-3 or TRBV12-4 and TRBJ2-7, with a weak D call TRBD1 (5 bases). The CDR3 length is 13 residues. Trimming left V 3 bases short and J 2 bases short, with 8 bases between. The CDR3 loop is CASSFQGTYEQYF. The CDR3 DNA sequence: TGTGCCAGCAGTTTCCAGGGAACCTACGAGCAGTACTTC.

This clone was seen a single time. The rearrangement joins TRBV28 to TRBJ2-1, with 8 bases identical to TRBD2. The germline CDR1 and CDR2 sequences are MDHEN and SYDVKM. V was clipped by 6 bases and J by 8 bases; unmatched bases: 6. This CDR3 has 13 residues. CDR3 loop: CASRSGRRDEQFF. The CDR3 DNA is TGTGCCAGCAGGAGCGGGAGACGCGATGAGCAGTTCTTC.